The T cell receptor beta chain under discussion was sequenced for a study of regulatory T cells in long-lasting Graves disease. CDR1 is SGDLS and CDR2 is YYNGEE in the germline V gene. The ends were cut back, 0 bases at V and 3 bases at J, with 12 bases in the middle. The CDR3 covers 15 residues. Noted time point: newly diagnosed GD, antithyroid drugs for less than 3 months. From RNA extracted from PBMCs, the TCR library was made. This clonotype was observed a few times. HTBI primers from iRepertoire and Arm-PCR of CDR3 regions yielded the TCR beta libraries. TCRdb re-derived calls from the multiplex PCR reads in MiXCR, one entry per CDR3 protein. There are over 500,000 distinct CDR3 sequences in the sample; less than 20% occur only once, and 15% to 20% lies in the top ten. These sequences were also reported in another study, on T cells in Graves' hyperthyroidism and ophthalmopathy. Per that study: Most clonotypes that expanded in the thyroid above 0.001 also showed up in blood.

The chain combines TRBV9 with TRBJ1-2; D gene uncertain. The starting material was peripheral blood mononuclear cells (PBMCs), obtained at new diagnosis, from a patient treated with antithyroid drugs. This TCR was sampled from a woman aged 25-40 years with Graves disease. CDR3 loop: CASSVDRVLDYGYTF. In DNA, the CDR3 is TGTGCCAGCAGCGTAGATCGGGTACTGGACTATGGCTACACCTTC.